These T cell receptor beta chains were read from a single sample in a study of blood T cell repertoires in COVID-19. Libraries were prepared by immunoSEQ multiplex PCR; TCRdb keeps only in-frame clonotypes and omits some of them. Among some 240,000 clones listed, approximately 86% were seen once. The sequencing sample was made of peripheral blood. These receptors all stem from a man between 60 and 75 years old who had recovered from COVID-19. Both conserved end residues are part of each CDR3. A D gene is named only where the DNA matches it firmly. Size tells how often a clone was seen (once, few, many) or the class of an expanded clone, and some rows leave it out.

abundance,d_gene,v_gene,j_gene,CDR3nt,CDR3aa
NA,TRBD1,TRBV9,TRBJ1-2,TGTGCCAGCAGCGATGGACAGGACTATGGCTACACCTTC,CASSDGQDYGYTF
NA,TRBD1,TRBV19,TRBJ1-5,TGTGCCAGTAGTATAGGCTCTACAGGGGGCAATCAGCCCCAGCATTTT,CASSIGSTGGNQPQHF
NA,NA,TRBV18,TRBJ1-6,TGTGCCAGCTCACCTACACAGAGCTCCTATAATTCACCCCTCCACTTT,CASSPTQSSYNSPLHF
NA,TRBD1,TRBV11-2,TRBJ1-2,TGTGCCAGCAGCTTATCCCTCCTCCGGGACAGTGGGGACTATGGCTACACCTTC,CASSLSLLRDSGDYGYTF
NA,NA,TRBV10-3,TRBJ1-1,TGTGCCATCAGTGAGTTCGGGACATTGAACACTGAAGCTTTCTTT,CAISEFGTLNTEAFF
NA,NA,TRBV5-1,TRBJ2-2,TGCGCCAGCAGCTTGTTGGCGAGCGGCAGATTCACCGGGGAGCTGTTTTTT,CASSLLASGRFTGELFF
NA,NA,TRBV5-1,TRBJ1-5,TGCGCCAGCAGCTTGGCCTATGGGAGGAATCAGCCCCAGCATTTT,CASSLAYGRNQPQHF
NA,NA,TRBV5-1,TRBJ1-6,TGCGCCAGCAGCCTCGGACAAGGTGACCTTAATTCACCCCTCCACTTT,CASSLGQGDLNSPLHF
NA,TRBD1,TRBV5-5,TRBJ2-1,TGTGCCAGCAGCAACCGGGACAGGAAATACAATGAGCAGTTCTTC,CASSNRDRKYNEQFF
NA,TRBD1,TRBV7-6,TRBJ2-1,TGTGCCAGCAGCCAGGGGGTTTCCAATGAGCAGTTCTTC,CASSQGVSNEQFF
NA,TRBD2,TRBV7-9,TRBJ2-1,TGTGCCAGCAGCCTGGGACTAGCGGAATCTCATGAGCAGTTCTTC,CASSLGLAESHEQFF
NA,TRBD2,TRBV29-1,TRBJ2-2,TGCAGCGTGCTACACTCTGACGGGGGGGCTATCTGGGAGCTGTTTTTT,CSVLHSDGGAIWELFF
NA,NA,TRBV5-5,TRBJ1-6,TGTGCCAGCAGCTTGGGGTGGGCAGAAACCACCTATAATTCACCCCTCCACTTT,CASSLGWAETTYNSPLHF
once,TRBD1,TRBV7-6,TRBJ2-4,TGTGCCAGCAGCTCCAGGACAGGGGGGTTCAAAAACATTCAGTACTTC,CASSSRTGGFKNIQYF
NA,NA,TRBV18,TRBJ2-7,TGTGCCAGCTCACCACTTGAGAGCTCCTACGAGCAGTACTTC,CASSPLESSYEQYF
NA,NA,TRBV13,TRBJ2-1,TGTGCCAGCAGCTTAGAACAGGGTAGATACAATGAGCAGTTCTTC,CASSLEQGRYNEQFF
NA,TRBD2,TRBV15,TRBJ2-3,TGTGCCACCAGCAGGACTAGCCAAGACACAGATACGCAGTATTTT,CATSRTSQDTDTQYF
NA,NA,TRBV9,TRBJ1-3,TGTGCCAGCAGCGTATATGAGTCGTCTGGAAACACCATATATTTT,CASSVYESSGNTIYF
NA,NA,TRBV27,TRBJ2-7,TGTGCCAGCAGTTCCCTACCGGGCGGGTCCTACGAGCAGTACTTC,CASSSLPGGSYEQYF
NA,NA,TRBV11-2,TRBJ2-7,TGTGCCAGCAGCTTAGCTGGAGGCCCCTACGAGCAGTACTTC,CASSLAGGPYEQYF
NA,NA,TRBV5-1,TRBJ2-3,TGCGCCAGCAGCTTGCCCGGACTCGGCACAGATACGCAGTATTTT,CASSLPGLGTDTQYF
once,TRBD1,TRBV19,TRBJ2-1,TGTGCCAGTAGTCCGGGACAGAACAATGAGCAGTTCTTC,CASSPGQNNEQFF
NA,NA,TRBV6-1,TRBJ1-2,TGTGCCAGCGGGGCAGGGTTTGGCTACACCTTC,CASGAGFGYTF
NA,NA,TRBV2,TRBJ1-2,TGTGCCAGCAGTGAAGCTGGGGGGGGCTATGGCTACACCTTC,CASSEAGGGYGYTF
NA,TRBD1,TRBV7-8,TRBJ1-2,TGTGCCAGCAGCTCGGACAGGGGCTATGGCTACACCTTC,CASSSDRGYGYTF
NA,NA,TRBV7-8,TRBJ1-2,TGTGCCAGCAGCTTAGTCGGGGGGGCTTTGTCCTATGGCTACACCTTC,CASSLVGGALSYGYTF
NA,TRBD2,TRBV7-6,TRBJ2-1,TGTGCCAGCAGCTTAAATGTCGGGGACTACGGAAGCTCCTACAATGAGCAGTTCTTC,CASSLNVGDYGSSYNEQFF
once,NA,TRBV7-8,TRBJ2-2,TGTGCCAGCAGCCAATCCGCCAGGAACACCGGGGAGCTGTTTTTT,CASSQSARNTGELFF
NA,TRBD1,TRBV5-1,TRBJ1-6,TGCGCCAGCAGCTTACAGGGGCCAGGGGCACCCCTCCACTTT,CASSLQGPGAPLHF
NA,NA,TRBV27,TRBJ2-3,TGTGCCAGCAGCCGCTGGGTCCCCCCCACAGAAGATACGCAGTATTTT,CASSRWVPPTEDTQYF
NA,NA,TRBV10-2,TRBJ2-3,TGCGCCAGCAGTGATAAGGTAGCGGCGAGCACAGATACGCAGTATTTT,CASSDKVAASTDTQYF
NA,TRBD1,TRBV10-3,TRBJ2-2,TGTGCCATCAGTGAGGACAGGGCTATCACCGGGGAGCTGTTTTTT,CAISEDRAITGELFF
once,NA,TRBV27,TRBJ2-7,TGTGCCAGCAGGTATAACTACGAGCAGTACTTC,CASRYNYEQYF
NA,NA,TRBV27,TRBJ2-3,TGTGCCAGCAGTCCGCCGGGGGTAAGCCTCAATACGCAGTATTTT,CASSPPGVSLNTQYF
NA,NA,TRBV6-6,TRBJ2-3,TGTGCCAGCAGACCTAGACAGTACCCTAGCACAGATACGCAGTATTTT,CASRPRQYPSTDTQYF
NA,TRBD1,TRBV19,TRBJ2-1,TGTGCCAGTAGTATAATTTCGTTAACAGGGGCCGATGAGCAGTTCTTC,CASSIISLTGADEQFF
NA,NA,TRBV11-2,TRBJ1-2,TGTGCCAGCAGCTTAGCCCCGGGGAGGGGTGGCTACACCTTC,CASSLAPGRGGYTF
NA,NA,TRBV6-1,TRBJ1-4,TGTGCCAGCAGTGAACAGGTGTCAGCCAGCGGCGAAAAACTGTTTTTT,CASSEQVSASGEKLFF
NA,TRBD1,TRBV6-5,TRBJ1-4,TGTGCCAGCAGTAACCCGGGACAGGGCTTGGAAAAACTGTTTTTT,CASSNPGQGLEKLFF
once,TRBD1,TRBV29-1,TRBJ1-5,TGCAGCGTTGAGGACCGGGACAGGGGCTTGTCGCCCCAGCATTTT,CSVEDRDRGLSPQHF
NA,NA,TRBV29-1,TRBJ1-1,TGCAGCGCCCAGTGGGGGGGGCGCTTTGCTTTCTTT,CSAQWGGRFAFF
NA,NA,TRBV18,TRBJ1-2,TGTGCCAGCTCACCAGCCACAAACTATGGCTACACCTTC,CASSPATNYGYTF